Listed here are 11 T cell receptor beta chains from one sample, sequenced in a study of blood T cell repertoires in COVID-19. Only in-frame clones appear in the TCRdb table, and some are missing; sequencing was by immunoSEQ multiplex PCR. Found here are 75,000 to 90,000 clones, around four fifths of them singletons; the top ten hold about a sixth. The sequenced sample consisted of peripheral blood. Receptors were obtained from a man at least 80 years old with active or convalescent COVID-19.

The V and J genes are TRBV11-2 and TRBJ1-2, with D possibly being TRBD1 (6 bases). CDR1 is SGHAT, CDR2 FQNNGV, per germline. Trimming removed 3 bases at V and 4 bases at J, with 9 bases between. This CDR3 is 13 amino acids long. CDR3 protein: CASSFGQIYGYTF. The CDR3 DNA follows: TGTGCCAGCAGCTTTGGACAGATCTATGGCTACACCTTC.

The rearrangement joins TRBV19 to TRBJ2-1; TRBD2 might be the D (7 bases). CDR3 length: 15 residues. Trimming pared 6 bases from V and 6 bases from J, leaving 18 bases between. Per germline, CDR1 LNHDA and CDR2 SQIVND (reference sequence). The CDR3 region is CASRVLGGGGNEQFF. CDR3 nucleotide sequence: TGTGCCAGTAGGGTCCTAGGGGGAGGGGGCAATGAGCAGTTCTTC.

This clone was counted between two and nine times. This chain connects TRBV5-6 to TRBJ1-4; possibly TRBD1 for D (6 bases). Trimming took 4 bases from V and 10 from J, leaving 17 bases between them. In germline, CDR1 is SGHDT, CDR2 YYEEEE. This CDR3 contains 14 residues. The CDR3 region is CASSRDRLQGKLFF. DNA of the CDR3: TGTGCCAGCAGCCGAGACCGCCTACAGGGAAAACTGTTTTTT.

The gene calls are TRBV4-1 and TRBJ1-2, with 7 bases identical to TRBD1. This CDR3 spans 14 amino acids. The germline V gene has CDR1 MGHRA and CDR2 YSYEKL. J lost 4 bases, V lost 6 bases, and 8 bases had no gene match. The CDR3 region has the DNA TGCGCCAGCAGATCCGGGACAGCGAGCTATGGCTACACCTTC. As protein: CASRSGTASYGYTF.

The CDR3: CASSLSVYYGYTF. CDR3 in DNA: TGTGCCAGCAGCTTGTCCGTATACTATGGCTACACCTTC. J is TRBJ1-2 and V is TRBV5-4; no firm D call. Germline V gene sequence: CDR1 SGHNT, CDR2 YYREEE (reference sequence). Trimming cost V 1 base and J 3 bases, with 7 bases left between them. This CDR3 comprises 13 residues.

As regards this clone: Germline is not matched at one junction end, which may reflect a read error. CDR3 amino acids: CASSGTSGGATGTQYF. The CDR3 DNA sequence: TGTGCCAGCAGCGGGACTAGCGGGGGGGCAACAGGTACGCAGTATTTT. The chain uses TRBV7-8 and TRBJ2-3; 16 bases line up with TRBD2. The CDR3 runs to 16 residues. The germline CDR1 and CDR2 sequences are SGHVS and FQNEAQ.

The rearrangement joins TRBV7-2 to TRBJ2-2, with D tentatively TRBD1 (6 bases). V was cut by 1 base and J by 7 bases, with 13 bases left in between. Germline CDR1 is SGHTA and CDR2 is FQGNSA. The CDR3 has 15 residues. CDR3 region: CASSLDGQSFGELFF. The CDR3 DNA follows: TGTGCCAGCAGCTTAGACGGACAGTCCTTCGGGGAGCTGTTTTTT.

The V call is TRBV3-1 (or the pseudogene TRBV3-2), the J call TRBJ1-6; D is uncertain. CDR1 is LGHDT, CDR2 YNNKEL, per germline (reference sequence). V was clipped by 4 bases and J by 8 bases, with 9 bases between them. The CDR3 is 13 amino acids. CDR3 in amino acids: CASSPVGDSPLHF. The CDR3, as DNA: TGTGCCAGCAGCCCCGTCGGTGATTCACCCCTCCACTTT.

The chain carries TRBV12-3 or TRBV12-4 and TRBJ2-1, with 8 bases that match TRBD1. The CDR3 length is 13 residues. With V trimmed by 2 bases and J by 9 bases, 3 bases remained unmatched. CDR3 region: CASSLQGASEQFF. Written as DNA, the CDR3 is TGTGCCAGCAGTTTACAGGGGGCCAGTGAGCAGTTCTTC.

Here the CDR3 DNA reads TGTGCCAGCAGCCAGTTCGCAGGGGGTCGCGCAGACAGAAACACCATATATTTT. This gives the protein CASSQFAGGRADRNTIYF. This chain joins TRBV16 and TRBJ1-3; 7 nucleotides match TRBD1. This CDR3 is 18 amino acids long. Germline V gives CDR1 KGHSY, CDR2 FQNENV. The J segment lost 5 bases and the V segment lost 3 bases, leaving 16 bases of the junction unmatched.

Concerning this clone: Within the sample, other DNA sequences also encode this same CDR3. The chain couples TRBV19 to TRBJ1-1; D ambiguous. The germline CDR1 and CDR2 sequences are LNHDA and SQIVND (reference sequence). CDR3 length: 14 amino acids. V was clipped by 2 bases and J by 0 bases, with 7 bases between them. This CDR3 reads CASSITGMNTEAFF. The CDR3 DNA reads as TGTGCCAGTAGTATAACGGGAATGAACACTGAAGCTTTCTTT.